This T cell receptor (beta chain) is from a study of cytomegalovirus exposure and HLA in healthy donors. General study results and limits: In a later analysis, DRB1 alleles had the most associated TCRs; HLA-C alleles the fewest. Immune exposure data for these donors was limited to CMV serostatus. Productive status was seen about 87% or about 30% of the time for most TCR beta V segments in an earlier analysis.

The PCR contained 60 Vbeta and 13 Jbeta primers. Sequenced by immunoSEQ multiplex PCR; TCRdb stores in-frame clones only, minus some. Here the sample spans 130,000 to 150,000 clones, around three quarters being singletons. Regarding this clone: Its antigen is unknown.

J lost 4 bases, V lost 6 bases, and 4 bases had no gene match. Per germline, CDR1 SNHLY and CDR2 FYNNEI. The CDR3 covers 15 residues. This sequence was found in a woman between 35 and 50 years old in good health and CMV-seropositive. V gene TRBV2 combines with J gene TRBJ2-6; TRBD1 agrees at 9 bases. Sequencing used PBMCs. CDR3: CASSGTGRGANVLTF. The CDR3 coding sequence is TGTGCCAGCAGCGGGACAGGGCGCGGGGCCAACGTCCTGACTTTC.